One and the same sample provided the 30 T cell receptor beta chains below, sequenced in a study of cytomegalovirus exposure and HLA in healthy donors. Amplification used 60 Vbeta primers and 13 Jbeta primers. The data were produced by immunoSEQ multiplex PCR, yet TCRdb's version contains in-frame clones alone and is incomplete. Of roughly 100,000 clones detected, roughly 79% appear once; the ten largest clones hold 1% to 1.5%. The sequenced sample consisted of PBMCs. The receptors were gathered from a man aged 40-50 years in good health and CMV-seronegative.

The chain combines TRBV11-3 with TRBJ1-1, with TRBD1 as a possible D gene (6 bases). This CDR3 is 15 amino acids long. V was pared by 5 bases and J by 1 base, with 14 bases between. Germline V gene lookup returns CDR1 SGHNT and CDR2 YENEEA. The CDR3 loop is CASSPYGQKNTEAFF. The CDR3 DNA sequence: TGTGCCAGCAGCCCGTACGGACAGAAGAACACTGAAGCTTTCTTT.

This clone has a single count. This chain uses TRBV4-3 with TRBJ2-5; D might be TRBD2 (5 bases). The V gene lost 0 bases and the J gene lost 6 bases, with 17 bases spanning the gap. CDR1 LGHNA and CDR2 YSLEER come from the germline V gene. The CDR3 runs 16 residues. The CDR3 is CASSQERAGSFQTQYF. For the CDR3, the DNA is TGCGCCAGCAGCCAAGAGAGGGCAGGCAGCTTCCAGACCCAGTACTTC.

The chain carries TRBV6-1 and TRBJ2-4; 9 bases are shared with TRBD2. Germline values: CDR1 MNHNS, CDR2 SASEGT. The J segment lost 0 bases and the V segment lost 2 bases, leaving 8 bases of the junction unmatched. The CDR3 consists of 18 residues. CDR3 sequence (DNA): TGTGCCAGCAGTGAATCCCTCAGACTAGCGGCAGCCAAAAACATTCAGTACTTC. Translated: CASSESLRLAAAKNIQYF.

This rearrangement joins TRBV4-1 to TRBJ2-7; 9 nucleotides line up with TRBD1. CDR1 and CDR2 from the germline V gene are MGHRA and YSYEKL. J lost 2 bases, V lost 4 bases, and 3 bases had no gene match. The CDR3 loop spans 14 amino acids. This chain's CDR3 is CASSPGTGTYEQYF. The CDR3 DNA sequence: TGCGCCAGCAGCCCCGGGACAGGGACCTACGAGCAGTACTTC.

There are a few counts of this clone. The chain links TRBV29-1 to TRBJ1-2, with no clear D. CDR3 size: 11 residues. The germline V gene has CDR1 SQVTM and CDR2 ANQGSEA. V was cut by 2 bases and J by 2 bases, with 3 bases left in between. The CDR3 loop reads CSVERNYGYTF. DNA for the CDR3: TGCAGCGTTGAACGGAACTATGGCTACACCTTC.

The chain links TRBV10-1 to TRBJ2-3; maybe TRBD2 (6 bases). CDR1 is WNHNN, CDR2 SYGVQD, per germline (reference sequence). Deletions cut 4 bases from V and 4 bases from J, with 18 bases between. There are 16 residues in the CDR3. The CDR3 protein is CASSGATSWVPDTQYF. CDR3 in DNA: TGCGCCAGCAGTGGGGCGACTAGTTGGGTCCCAGATACGCAGTATTTT.

The chain couples TRBV5-4 to TRBJ2-5, with a tentative D call TRBD1 (5 bases). The V gene's germline CDR1 is SGHNT and CDR2 YYREEE (reference sequence). This CDR3 comprises 14 residues. The ends were cut back, 1 base at V and 2 bases at J, with 9 bases in the middle. The CDR3 reads CASSLRREQETQYF. The DNA for the CDR3 is TGTGCCAGCAGCTTGCGCAGGGAACAAGAGACCCAGTACTTC.

V is TRBV28 and J is TRBJ2-5; 14 positions match TRBD2. V was clipped by 4 bases and J by 4 bases; unmatched bases: 2. The CDR3 consists of 15 residues. CDR1 and CDR2 from the germline V gene are MDHEN and SYDVKM. This CDR3 reads CASSSTSGGAETQYF. The CDR3 DNA reads TGTGCCAGCAGTTCGACTAGCGGGGGGGCAGAGACCCAGTACTTC. The full variable domain, completed using reference TRBV28 and TRBJ2-5, is DVKVTQSSRYLVKRTGEKVFLECVQDMDHENMFWYRQDPGLGLRLIYFSYDVKMKEKGDIPEGYSVSREKKERFSLILESASTNQTSMYLCASSSTSGGAETQYFGPGTRLLVL.

This sequence joins TRBV29-1 and TRBJ2-2, with D perhaps TRBD2 (5 bases). Germline V gene lookup returns CDR1 SQVTM and CDR2 ANQGSEA. V gave up 4 bases and J gave up 0 bases, with 12 bases separating them. The CDR3 contains 15 residues. Here the CDR3 DNA reads TGCAGCGTTGCTCGCCCCGGGGCGAACACCGGGGAGCTGTTTTTT. The encoded protein is CSVARPGANTGELFF.

The V and J genes are TRBV28 and TRBJ2-5; possibly TRBD1 for D (6 bases). V was clipped by 6 bases and J by 9 bases, with 23 bases between them. This CDR3 has 15 residues. Germline values: CDR1 MDHEN, CDR2 SYDVKM. CDR3 sequence reads: CASSHTGTLKSAQYF. CDR3 in DNA: TGTGCCAGCAGCCATACCGGGACACTCAAATCAGCCCAGTACTTC.

V and J are TRBV4-3 and TRBJ2-3; TRBD2 agrees at 7 bases. The J segment lost 3 bases and the V segment lost 0 bases, leaving 6 bases of the junction unmatched. This CDR3 contains 16 residues. CDR1 is LGHNA and CDR2 is YSLEER in the germline V gene. CDR3 loop: CASSQELAGETDTQYF. The CDR3 bases are TGCGCCAGCAGCCAAGAATTGGCGGGGGAGACAGATACGCAGTATTTT.

The chain recombines TRBV7-2 with TRBJ1-5; tentative D call: TRBD1 (6 bases). Trimming left V 2 bases short and J 0 bases short, with 8 bases between. Germline V gene lookup returns CDR1 SGHTA and CDR2 FQGNSA. The CDR3 loop spans 15 amino acids. The CDR3 reads CASSLQGYSNQPQHF. Written as DNA, the CDR3 is TGTGCCAGCAGCTTACAGGGGTATAGCAATCAGCCCCAGCATTTT.

The gene calls are TRBV5-1 and TRBJ2-7; 9 bases align to TRBD2. With 2 bases clipped from V and 2 bases from J, the junction kept 8 bases outside the gene matches. The CDR3 is 16 amino acids. Germline CDR1 SGHRS, CDR2 YFSETQ. CDR3 nucleotides: TGCGCCAGCAGCTTAGCGGGGGGCTTGGGGACCTACGAGCAGTACTTC. Translating it yields CASSLAGGLGTYEQYF.

V and J are TRBV4-1 and TRBJ2-7; 7 bases map to TRBD1. The CDR3 is made up of 15 amino acids. CDR1 MGHRA and CDR2 YSYEKL come from the germline V gene. With V trimmed by 8 bases and J by 5 bases, 15 bases remained unmatched. The CDR3 sequence: CASQVRETGTHEQYF. The CDR3 nucleotides read TGCGCCAGCCAAGTCCGAGAGACAGGGACACACGAGCAGTACTTC.

The rearrangement links TRBV7-9 to TRBJ2-7; TRBD2 is a possible D gene (6 bases). This CDR3 has 12 residues. The ends were cut back, 3 bases at V and 7 bases at J, with 10 bases in the middle. From germline, CDR1 is SEHNR and CDR2 FQNEAQ (reference sequence). The CDR3 region is CASSFGGREQYF. The CDR3 DNA reads as TGTGCCAGCAGCTTCGGGGGTCGGGAGCAGTACTTC. Full variable domain (remainder filled in from reference TRBV7-9 and TRBJ2-7): DTGVSQNPRHKITKRGQNVTFRCDPISEHNRLYWYRQTLGQGPEFLTYFQNEAQLEKSRLLSDRFSAERPKGSFSTLEIQRTEQGDSAMYLCASSFGGREQYFGPGTRLTVT.

The V gene is TRBV30, the J gene TRBJ1-2; D call uncertain. CDR1 is GTSNPN, CDR2 SVGIG, per germline (reference sequence). This CDR3 is built from 14 residues. V was shortened by 0 bases and J by 2 bases, with 10 bases between the two germline ends. The chain's CDR3 is CAWSVLAGNYGYTF. The CDR3 DNA follows: TGTGCCTGGAGTGTCCTAGCGGGAAACTATGGCTACACCTTC.

The CDR3 loop reads CASSQGSGGNTIYF. The CDR3 nucleotides are TGTGCCAGCAGTCAGGGATCTGGTGGAAACACCATATATTTT. The V gene is TRBV6-5, the J gene TRBJ1-3, with D possibly TRBD1 on 5 matching bases. V dropped 5 bases and J dropped 3 bases, with 11 bases sitting between them. Germline V lookup: CDR1 MNHEY, CDR2 SVGAGI. This CDR3 region has 14 residues.

This clone showed up just a few times. V and J are TRBV2 and TRBJ1-1; 8 nucleotides align to TRBD1. The V gene end was trimmed by 5 bases and the J gene end by 7 bases; junction bases not matched to a gene: 3. The CDR3 consists of 12 residues. The germline CDR1 and CDR2 sequences are SNHLY and FYNNEI. The DNA for the CDR3 is TGTGCCAGCAGTAAGGGGACAGGTGAAGCTTTCTTT. Translation gives CASSKGTGEAFF.

This chain connects TRBV19 to TRBJ2-7; the D is unclear. V was pared by 1 base and J by 3 bases, with 10 bases between. Germline V gene data show CDR1 as LNHDA and CDR2 as SQIVND (reference sequence). CDR3 length: 14 residues. CDR3 sequence: CASSIGSRIYEQYF. The CDR3, as DNA: TGTGCCAGTAGTATAGGGTCCAGAATCTACGAGCAGTACTTC.

The gene calls are TRBV10-2 and TRBJ2-5; 12 nucleotides match TRBD2. Trimming at V came to 0 bases and at J to 4 bases, leaving 9 bases not matched to a gene. Germline CDR1 is WSHSY and CDR2 is SAAADI. This CDR3 has 18 amino acids. The CDR3 here is CASSESGLAGGNRETQYF. The CDR3 nucleotides read TGCGCCAGCAGTGAGTCGGGTCTAGCGGGAGGGAATCGAGAGACCCAGTACTTC.

This clone appeared a few times. CDR3 sequence: CARSGFTGTGELFF. CDR3 coding DNA: TGTGCCAGAAGTGGGTTTACGGGCACCGGGGAGCTGTTTTTT. The rearrangement joins TRBV30 to TRBJ2-2, with D unresolved. The V gene's germline CDR1 is GTSNPN and CDR2 SVGIG (reference sequence). The CDR3 is made up of 14 amino acids. V gave up 8 bases and J gave up 4 bases, with 17 bases separating them.

CDR3 bases: TGTGCCATCAGTGAGTCGAAAGGGACTAGCGGGGGGCCTTTCTCCTACGAGCAGTACTTC. Translation gives CAISESKGTSGGPFSYEQYF. The chain combines TRBV10-3 with TRBJ2-7, with 15 bases lining up with TRBD2. CDR3 length: 20 amino acids. The trim removed 0 bases at V and 0 bases at J, leaving 9 bases unmatched. Germline CDR1 ENHRY, CDR2 SYGVKD.

The chain couples TRBV11-2 to TRBJ2-7; 10 bases match TRBD1. Germline V gene data show CDR1 as SGHAT and CDR2 as FQNNGV. The length of the CDR3 is 17 residues. V shed 2 bases and J 3 bases; nucleotides not matched to a gene: 10. The CDR3 nucleotides are TGTGCCAGCAGCTTACAGACATCGGGACAGGGGTTCTACGAGCAGTACTTC. Protein: CASSLQTSGQGFYEQYF.

The rearrangement joins TRBV19 to TRBJ2-2; 9 nucleotides align to TRBD1. The CDR3 consists of 15 residues. The germline V gene encodes CDR1 LNHDA and CDR2 SQIVND (reference sequence). V shed 3 bases, J shed 5 bases, and the junction held 4 bases outside the gene matches. As DNA, the CDR3 is TGTGCCAGTAGTATCCGGGGACAGGGAACCGGGGAGCTGTTTTTT. This translates into CASSIRGQGTGELFF.

This chain links TRBV5-1 with TRBJ1-1; 12 bases are a match to TRBD1. V trimming: 4 bases; J trimming: 4 bases; junction bases outside the gene matches: 14. CDR3 length equals 18 residues. Germline values: CDR1 SGHRS, CDR2 YFSETQ. The CDR3 DNA sequence: TGCGCCAGCAGCAGCCGGGACAGGGGGCGCGGAAGGGGCACTGAAGCTTTCTTT. Translating gives CASSSRDRGRGRGTEAFF.

This chain joins TRBV5-6 and TRBJ2-7, with a weak D call TRBD2 (5 bases). V was trimmed by 0 bases and J by 5 bases, leaving 18 bases between them. CDR1 SGHDT and CDR2 YYEEEE come from the germline V gene. The CDR3 length is 16 residues. The CDR3 DNA is TGTGCCAGCAGCTTGGCGCGGGTCTCGAAAGGGCACGAGCAGTACTTC. It codes for CASSLARVSKGHEQYF.

There are a few counts of this clone. J is TRBJ2-5 and V is TRBV19; D perhaps matches TRBD2 (6 bases). The CDR3 has 19 residues. V was cut by 4 bases and J by 3 bases, with 27 bases left in between. CDR1 and CDR2 (germline): LNHDA, SQIVND (reference sequence). The CDR3: CASSTPQRVNHYTKETQYF. CDR3 bases: TGTGCCAGTAGTACCCCTCAGCGGGTGAACCATTATACCAAAGAGACCCAGTACTTC.

The sample holds many counts of this clone. The chain recombines TRBV2 with TRBJ1-2; TRBD1 might be the D (5 bases). Trimming removed 7 bases from V and 8 bases from J, with 11 bases in between. This CDR3 spans 11 amino acids. The germline CDR1 and CDR2 sequences are SNHLY and FYNNEI. The CDR3 here is CASTWGGGYTF. For the CDR3, the DNA is TGTGCCAGCACTTGGGGCGGCGGCTACACCTTC.

The chain joins TRBV9 to TRBJ2-3, with 11 bases that match TRBD2. Germline CDR1 SGDLS, CDR2 YYNGEE. The CDR3 is made up of 16 amino acids. Trimming removed 0 bases from V and 1 base from J; junction bases left unmatched: 1. The chain's CDR3 is CASSVELAGGTDTQYF. The CDR3 DNA reads as TGTGCCAGCAGCGTAGAACTAGCGGGGGGCACAGATACGCAGTATTTT.

The V gene is TRBV7-9, the J gene TRBJ1-2; D is perhaps TRBD1 (6 bases). CDR3 length: 16 amino acids. Germline V gene sequence: CDR1 SEHNR, CDR2 FQNEAQ (reference sequence). Trimming took 5 bases from V and 0 from J, leaving 16 bases between them. CDR3 protein: CASSPKTGSANYGYTF. The CDR3 DNA is TGTGCCAGCAGCCCAAAGACAGGTAGTGCTAACTATGGCTACACCTTC.